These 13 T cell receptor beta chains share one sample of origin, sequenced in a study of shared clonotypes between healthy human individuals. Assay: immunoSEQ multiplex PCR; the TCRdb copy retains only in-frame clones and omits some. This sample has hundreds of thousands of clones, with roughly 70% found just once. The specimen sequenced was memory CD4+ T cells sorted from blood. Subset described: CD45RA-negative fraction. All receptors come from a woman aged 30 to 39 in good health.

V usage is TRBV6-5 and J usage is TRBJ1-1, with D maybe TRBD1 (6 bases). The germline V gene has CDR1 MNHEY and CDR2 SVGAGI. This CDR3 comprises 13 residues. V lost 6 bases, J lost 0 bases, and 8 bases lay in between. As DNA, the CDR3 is TGTGCCAGCAGACAGGGATTGAACACTGAAGCTTTCTTT. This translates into CASRQGLNTEAFF.

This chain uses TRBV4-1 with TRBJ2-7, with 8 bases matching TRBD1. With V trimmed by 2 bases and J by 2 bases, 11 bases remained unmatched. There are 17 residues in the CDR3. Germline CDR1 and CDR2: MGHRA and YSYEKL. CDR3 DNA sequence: TGCGCCAGCAGCCAAAGAACTGGGACAGGTCTTACCTACGAGCAGTACTTC. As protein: CASSQRTGTGLTYEQYF.

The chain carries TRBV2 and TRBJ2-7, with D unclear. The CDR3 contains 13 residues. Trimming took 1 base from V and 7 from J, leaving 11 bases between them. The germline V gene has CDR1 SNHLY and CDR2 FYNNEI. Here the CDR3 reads CASSEGVAVEQYF. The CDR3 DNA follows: TGTGCCAGCAGTGAAGGTGTGGCGGTTGAGCAGTACTTC.

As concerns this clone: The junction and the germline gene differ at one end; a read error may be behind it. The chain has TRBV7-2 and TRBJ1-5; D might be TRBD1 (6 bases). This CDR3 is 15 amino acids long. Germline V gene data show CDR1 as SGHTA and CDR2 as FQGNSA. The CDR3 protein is CASSLDSLSNQSQHF. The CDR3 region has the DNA TGTGCCAGCAGCCTGGACAGCCTTAGCAATCAGTCCCAGCATTTT.

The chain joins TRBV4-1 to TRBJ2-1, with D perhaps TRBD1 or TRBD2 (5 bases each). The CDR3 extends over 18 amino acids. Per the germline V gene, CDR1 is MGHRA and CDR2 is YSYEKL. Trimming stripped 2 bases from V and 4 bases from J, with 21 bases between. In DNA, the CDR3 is TGCGCCAGCAGCCAACAGCCTCGGAGACAGCGGCTTTACAATGAGCAGTTCTTC. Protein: CASSQQPRRQRLYNEQFF.

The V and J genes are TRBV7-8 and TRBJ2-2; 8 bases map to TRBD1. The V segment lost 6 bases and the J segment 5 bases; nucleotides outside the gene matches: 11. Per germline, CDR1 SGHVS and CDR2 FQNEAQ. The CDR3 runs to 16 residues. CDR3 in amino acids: CASSSGQGARTGELFF. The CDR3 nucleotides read TGTGCCAGCAGTTCCGGCCAGGGGGCGAGAACCGGGGAGCTGTTTTTT. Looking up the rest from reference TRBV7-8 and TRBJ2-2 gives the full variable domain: GAGVSQSPRYKVAKRGQDVALRCDPISGHVSLFWYQQALGQGPEFLTYFQNEAQLDKSGLPSDRFFAERPEGSVSTLKIQRTQQEDSAVYLCASSSGQGARTGELFFGEGSRLTVL.

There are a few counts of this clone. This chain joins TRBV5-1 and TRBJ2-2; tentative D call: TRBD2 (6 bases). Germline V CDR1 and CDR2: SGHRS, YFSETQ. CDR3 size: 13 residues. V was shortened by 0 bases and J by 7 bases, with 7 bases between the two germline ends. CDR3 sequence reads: CASSLVEGGELFF. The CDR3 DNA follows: TGCGCCAGCAGCTTGGTGGAGGGCGGGGAGCTGTTTTTT.

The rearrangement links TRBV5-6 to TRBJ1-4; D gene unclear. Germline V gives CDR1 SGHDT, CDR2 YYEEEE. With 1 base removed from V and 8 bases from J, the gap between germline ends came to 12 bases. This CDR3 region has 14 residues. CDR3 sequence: CASSLNGWREKLFF. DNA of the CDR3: TGTGCCAGCAGCTTGAACGGCTGGAGGGAAAAACTGTTTTTT. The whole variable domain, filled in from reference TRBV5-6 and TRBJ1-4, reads DAGVTQSPTHLIKTRGQQVTLRCSPKSGHDTVSWYQQALGQGPQFIFQYYEEEERQRGNFPDRFSGHQFPNYSSELNVNALLLGDSALYLCASSLNGWREKLFFGSGTQLSVL.

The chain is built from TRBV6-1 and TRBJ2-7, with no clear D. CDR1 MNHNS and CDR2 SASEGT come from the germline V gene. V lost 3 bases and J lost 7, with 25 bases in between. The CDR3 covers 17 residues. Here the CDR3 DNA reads TGTGCCAGCAGTGATTGGGGAAGACGGTCCAATGGGTTGGAGCAGTACTTC. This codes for CASSDWGRRSNGLEQYF.

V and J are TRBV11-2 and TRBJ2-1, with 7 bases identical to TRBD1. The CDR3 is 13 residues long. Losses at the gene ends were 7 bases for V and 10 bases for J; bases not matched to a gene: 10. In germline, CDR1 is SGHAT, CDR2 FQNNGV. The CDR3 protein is CASKRQGVGEQFF. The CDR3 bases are TGTGCCAGCAAAAGACAGGGAGTAGGAGAGCAGTTCTTC.

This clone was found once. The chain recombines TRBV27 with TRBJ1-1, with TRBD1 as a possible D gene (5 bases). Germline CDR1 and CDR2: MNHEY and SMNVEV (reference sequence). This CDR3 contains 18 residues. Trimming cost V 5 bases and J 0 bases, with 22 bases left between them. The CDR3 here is CASSPPRYRNGMNTEAFF. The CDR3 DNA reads TGTGCCAGCAGTCCGCCCCGTTACAGGAACGGGATGAACACTGAAGCTTTCTTT.

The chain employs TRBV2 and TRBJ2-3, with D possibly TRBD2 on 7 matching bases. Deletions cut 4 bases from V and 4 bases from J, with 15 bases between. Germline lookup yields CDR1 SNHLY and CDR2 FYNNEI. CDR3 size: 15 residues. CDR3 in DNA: TGTGCCAGCAGTGCCCGGACAGCGGGACCAGATACGCAGTATTTT. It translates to CASSARTAGPDTQYF.

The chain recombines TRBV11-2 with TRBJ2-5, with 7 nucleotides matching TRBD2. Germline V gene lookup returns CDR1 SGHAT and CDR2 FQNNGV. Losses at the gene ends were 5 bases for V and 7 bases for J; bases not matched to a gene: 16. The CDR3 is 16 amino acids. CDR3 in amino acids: CASSTMGEAGTGTQYF. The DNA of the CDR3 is TGTGCCAGCAGCACAATGGGGGAAGCGGGAACTGGGACCCAGTACTTC.